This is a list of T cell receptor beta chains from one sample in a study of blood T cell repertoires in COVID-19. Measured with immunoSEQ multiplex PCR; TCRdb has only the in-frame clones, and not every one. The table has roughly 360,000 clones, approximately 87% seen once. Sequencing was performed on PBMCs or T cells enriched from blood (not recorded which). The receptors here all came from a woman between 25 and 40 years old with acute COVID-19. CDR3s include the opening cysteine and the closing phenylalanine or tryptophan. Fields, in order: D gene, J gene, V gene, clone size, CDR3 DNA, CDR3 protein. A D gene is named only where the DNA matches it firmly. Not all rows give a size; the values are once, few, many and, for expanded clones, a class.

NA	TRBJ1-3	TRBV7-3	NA	TGTGCCAGCAGCTTAGGGGGGTCAGGAAACACCATATATTTT	CASSLGGSGNTIYF
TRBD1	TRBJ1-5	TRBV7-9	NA	TGTGCCAGCAGCCGGACAGGGGGCAATCAGCCCCAGCATTTT	CASSRTGGNQPQHF
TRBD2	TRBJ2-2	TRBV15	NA	TGTGCCACCAGCAGACTAGCGGGGGGCCGGAACACCGGGGAGCTGTTTTTT	CATSRLAGGRNTGELFF
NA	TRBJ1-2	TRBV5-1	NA	TGCGCCAGCAGCTTGGACAGGCCGAACTATGGCTACACCTTC	CASSLDRPNYGYTF
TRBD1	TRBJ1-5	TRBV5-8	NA	TGTGCCAGCCAGCACTATACAGGGGGCGCGGGTCAGCCCCAGCATTTT	CASQHYTGGAGQPQHF
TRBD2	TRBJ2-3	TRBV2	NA	TGTGCCAGCAGTGTGGGACTAACTAGCACAGATACGCAGTATTTT	CASSVGLTSTDTQYF
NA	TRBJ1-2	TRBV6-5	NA	TGTGCCAGCACCCCCACCGATCTGAGTGATGGCTACACCTTC	CASTPTDLSDGYTF
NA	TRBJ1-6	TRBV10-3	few	TGTGCCATCAGTGAGTCCCAGGGTGATAATTCACCCCTCCACTTT	CAISESQGDNSPLHF
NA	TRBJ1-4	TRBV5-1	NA	TGCGCCAGCAGCTTGGACAGGGCCGGTAATGAAAAACTGTTTTTT	CASSLDRAGNEKLFF
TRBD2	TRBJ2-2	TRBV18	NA	TGTGCCAGCTCACCACCTGCGGGGGGCGCCGGGGAGCTGTTTTTT	CASSPPAGGAGELFF
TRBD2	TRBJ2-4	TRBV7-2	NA	TGTGCCAGCACGATTAGCGGGGGGTACGATCTAGCCAAAAACATTCAGTACTTC	CASTISGGYDLAKNIQYF
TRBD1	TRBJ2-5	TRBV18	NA	TGTGCCAGCTCACCCGGGGACAGTTTGAAAGAGACCCAGTACTTC	CASSPGDSLKETQYF
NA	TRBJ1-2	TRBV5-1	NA	TGCGCCAGCAGCCCGGAGGTCGGACAGATTAACTATGGCTACACCTTC	CASSPEVGQINYGYTF
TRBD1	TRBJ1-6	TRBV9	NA	TGTGCCAGCAGCCCTTCCCCAGGTCTCGGGACAGCCAATTCACCCCTCCACTTT	CASSPSPGLGTANSPLHF
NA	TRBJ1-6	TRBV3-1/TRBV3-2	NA	TGTGCCAGCAGCCTCAGGGGTATTAATTCACCCCTCCACTTT	CASSLRGINSPLHF
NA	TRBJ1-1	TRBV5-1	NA	TGCGCCAGCAGCTTACTACAGGGAAGTGGCACTGAAGCTTTCTTT	CASSLLQGSGTEAFF
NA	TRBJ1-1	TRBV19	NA	TGTGCCAGTAGTTTCACAAAGAACACTGAAGCTTTCTTT	CASSFTKNTEAFF
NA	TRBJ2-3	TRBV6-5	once	TGTGCCAGCAGATTTCGCGGTTCAGATACGCAGTATTTT	CASRFRGSDTQYF
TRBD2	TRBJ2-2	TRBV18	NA	TGTGCCAGCTCACCCCGGACTAGCGGGTCGAACACCGGGGAGCTGTTTTTT	CASSPRTSGSNTGELFF
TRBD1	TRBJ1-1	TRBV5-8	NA	TGTGCCAGCAGCTTGGGGGCGGGACAGGGGGCTAACATGAACACTGAAGCTTTCTTT	CASSLGAGQGANMNTEAFF
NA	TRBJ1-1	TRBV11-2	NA	TGTGCCACCGCCATCACAATACGATTACCGAACACTGAAGCTTTCTTT	CATAITIRLPNTEAFF
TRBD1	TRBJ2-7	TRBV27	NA	TGTGCCAGCAGTTTAGACCGGGACAGGGGATTTGACGAGCAGTACTTC	CASSLDRDRGFDEQYF
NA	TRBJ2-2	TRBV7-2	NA	TGTGCCAGCAGCCCCTCCGGGGGAGATACCGGGGAGCTGTTTTTT	CASSPSGGDTGELFF
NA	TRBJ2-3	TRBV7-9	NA	TGTGCCAGCAGCTCAGTCGGCTCCTTAGCGGAGCTCACAGATACGCAGTATTTT	CASSSVGSLAELTDTQYF
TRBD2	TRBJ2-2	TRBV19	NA	TGTGCCAGTAGTATCCTAGCGGGGGGATCTGGGGAGCTGTTTTTT	CASSILAGGSGELFF
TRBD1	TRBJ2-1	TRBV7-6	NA	TGTGCCAGCAGCTTAAGGACAGGAATATACAATGAGCAGTTCTTC	CASSLRTGIYNEQFF
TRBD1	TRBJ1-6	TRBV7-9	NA	TGTGCCAGCAGCCAGGGGGCGGATAATTCACCCCTCCACTTT	CASSQGADNSPLHF
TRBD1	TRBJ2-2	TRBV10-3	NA	TGTGCCATCCGGACAGGGGGCGCTTCCGGGGAGCTGTTTTTT	CAIRTGGASGELFF
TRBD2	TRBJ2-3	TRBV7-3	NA	TGTGCCAGCAGCAGTAGCGGGGGGAACACAGATACGCAGTATTTT	CASSSSGGNTDTQYF
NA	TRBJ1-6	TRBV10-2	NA	TGCGCCACTCAGGACTCCTATAATTCACCCCTCCACTTT	CATQDSYNSPLHF
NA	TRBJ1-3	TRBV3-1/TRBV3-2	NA	TGTGCCAGCAGCCAAGAAGAGGAAAGCTCTGGAAACACCATATATTTT	CASSQEEESSGNTIYF
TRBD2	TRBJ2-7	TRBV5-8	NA	TGTGCCAGCAGCTTGGGTCCCGGGGGGTACGAGCAGTACTTC	CASSLGPGGYEQYF
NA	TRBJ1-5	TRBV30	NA	TGTGCCTGGAGTGGGGGGGATCAGCCCCAGCATTTT	CAWSGGDQPQHF
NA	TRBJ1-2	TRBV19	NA	TGTGCCAGTAGTCGGGGGAGGGGCGTATCCGATGGCTACACCTTC	CASSRGRGVSDGYTF
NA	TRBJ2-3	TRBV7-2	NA	TGTGCCAGCAGCTCAAGGGAAGGGGGCACAGATACGCAGTATTTT	CASSSREGGTDTQYF
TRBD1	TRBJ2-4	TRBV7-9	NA	TGTGCCAGCAGCTTTGGGACAGGGAGACCCAAAAACATTCAGTACTTC	CASSFGTGRPKNIQYF
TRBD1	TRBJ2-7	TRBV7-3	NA	TGTGCCAGCAGCTTACTACAGGGGATCGTGTACGAGCAGTACTTC	CASSLLQGIVYEQYF
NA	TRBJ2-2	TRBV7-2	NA	TGTGCCAGCAGCCGAGAGGGGGCCGGGGAGCTGTTTTTT	CASSREGAGELFF
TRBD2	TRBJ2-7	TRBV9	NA	TGTGCCAGCAGCGTAGGGACTAGCCTAAGGAGCTCCTACGAGCAGTACTTC	CASSVGTSLRSSYEQYF
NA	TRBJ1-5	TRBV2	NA	TGTGCCAGCAGGGAGACTTTTAGCAATCAGCCCCAGCATTTT	CASRETFSNQPQHF
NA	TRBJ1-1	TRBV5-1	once	TGCGCCAGCAGCTTGGTACCGGCAGGTAAGAACACTGAAGCTTTCTTT	CASSLVPAGKNTEAFF
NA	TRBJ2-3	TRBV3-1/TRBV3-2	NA	TGTGCCAGCAGCCGGCTAGGCGGCACAGATACGCAGTATTTT	CASSRLGGTDTQYF
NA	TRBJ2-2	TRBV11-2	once	TGTGCCAGCAGCCCCAGAGGGGGAAACACCGGGGAGCTGTTTTTT	CASSPRGGNTGELFF
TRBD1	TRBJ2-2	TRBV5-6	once	TGTGCCAGCAGCTGGACAGGGGAAGTTGGTACCGGGGAGCTGTTTTTT	CASSWTGEVGTGELFF
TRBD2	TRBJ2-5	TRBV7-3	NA	TGTGCCAGCAGCCCCGGAACTCTAGCGGGACAAGAGACCCAGTACTTC	CASSPGTLAGQETQYF
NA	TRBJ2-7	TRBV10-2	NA	TGCGCCAGCATGCAGGGCTACGAGCAGTACTTC	CASMQGYEQYF